The clone carrying this TCR beta chain was detected only a few times. What it binds is unknown. Semi-nested PCR with Nested Universal Primer A followed constant-region reverse priming of full-length variable regions. Each CDR3 protein gets one entry after TCRdb re-called the 5' RACE reads with MiXCR. The table lists approximately 40,000 distinct CDR3 sequences, approximately 17% of them singletons. This CDR3 is 12 amino acids long. J gave up 3 bases and V 10 bases, and 2 bases lay outside the gene matches. Germline V gene lookup returns CDR1 MNHNS and CDR2 SASEGT. The study, taken as a whole, reports: Tumor-infiltrating Treg TCR alpha and beta sequences overlapped most with tumor naive CD4+ T cells, then blood naive. Tumor memory CD4+ T cell TCR gene usage clustered with blood and lymph node memory CD4+ cells and lymph node naive CD4+ cells.

Purified naive CD4+ T cells were depleted of CD25+ Tregs. This TCR derives from a female donor with breast cancer. The rearrangement uses TRBV6-1 and TRBJ2-5, with TRBD1 matching over 10 bases. The specimen sequenced was naive CD4+ T cells sorted from a lymph node. Subset in this sample: naive CD4+ T cells, CD4+CD45RA+CD25-. This CDR3 reads CATGTGEETQYF. The CDR3 region has the DNA TGTGCCACTGGGACAGGGGAAGAGACCCAGTACTTC.